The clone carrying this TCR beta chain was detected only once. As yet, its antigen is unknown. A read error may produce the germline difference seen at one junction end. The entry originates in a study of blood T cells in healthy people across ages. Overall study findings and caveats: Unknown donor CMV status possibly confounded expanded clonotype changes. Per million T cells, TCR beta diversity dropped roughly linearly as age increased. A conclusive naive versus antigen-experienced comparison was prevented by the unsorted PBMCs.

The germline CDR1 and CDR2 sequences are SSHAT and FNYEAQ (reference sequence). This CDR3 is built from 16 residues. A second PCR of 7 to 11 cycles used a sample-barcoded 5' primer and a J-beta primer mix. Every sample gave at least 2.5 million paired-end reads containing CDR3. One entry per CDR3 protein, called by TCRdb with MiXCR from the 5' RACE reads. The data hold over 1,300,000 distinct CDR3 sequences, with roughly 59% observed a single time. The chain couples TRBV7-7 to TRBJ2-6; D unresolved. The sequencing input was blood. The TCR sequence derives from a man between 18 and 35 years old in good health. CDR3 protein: CASSPQSVTGANVLTF. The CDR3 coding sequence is TGCGCCAGCAGCCCCCAATCAGTAACCGGGGCCAACGTCCTGACTTTC.